The 18 T cell receptor beta chains given below trace back to one sample, sequenced in a study of blood T cell repertoires in COVID-19. Generated by immunoSEQ multiplex PCR, the TCRdb table keeps only in-frame clones and is missing some. The sample includes roughly 300,000 clones, 80% to 90% of them seen just once. The sequencing sample was made of PBMCs or T cells enriched from blood (not recorded which). The receptors were gathered from a woman aged 40-49 years with acute COVID-19.

This clone was seen just once. The chain recombines TRBV3-1 (or the pseudogene TRBV3-2) with TRBJ1-2, with TRBD1 identical over 10 bases. The CDR3 runs to 16 residues. From germline, CDR1 is LGHDT and CDR2 YNNKEL (reference sequence). Trimming at V came to 4 bases and at J to 4 bases, leaving 9 bases not matched to a gene. This CDR3 is CASSPGTGEWSYGYTF. CDR3 sequence (DNA): TGTGCCAGCAGCCCCGGGACAGGGGAATGGAGCTATGGCTACACCTTC.

This clone was seen just once. V usage is TRBV28 and J usage is TRBJ2-7; tentatively, D is TRBD2 (6 bases). The CDR3 spans 14 residues. Germline V lookup: CDR1 MDHEN, CDR2 SYDVKM. V was shortened by 5 bases and J by 3 bases, with 14 bases between the two germline ends. The CDR3 loop reads CASSRPGLLYEQYF. The CDR3, as DNA: TGTGCCAGCAGTCGCCCGGGACTTCTCTACGAGCAGTACTTC.

This rearrangement joins TRBV19 to TRBJ1-6; D is ambiguous. Looked up from germline, CDR1 is LNHDA and CDR2 is SQIVND (reference sequence). There are 16 residues in the CDR3. V lost 5 bases, J lost 0 bases, and 11 bases lay in between. In DNA, the CDR3 is TGTGCCAGTAGTGGATCCGGCGGCTCCTATAATTCACCCCTCCACTTT. This gives the protein CASSGSGGSYNSPLHF.

The J gene is TRBJ1-5, the V gene TRBV28, with D possibly TRBD1 on 5 matching bases. CDR3 size: 16 residues. V was trimmed by 5 bases and J by 2 bases, leaving 16 bases between them. Germline V gene sequence: CDR1 MDHEN, CDR2 SYDVKM. The CDR3 is CASSISGLAGNQPQHF. CDR3 bases: TGTGCCAGCAGTATATCGGGACTGGCGGGCAATCAGCCCCAGCATTTT.

This clone was seen a few times. CDR3 loop: CASSFQAFYEQYF. The CDR3 DNA sequence: TGCGCCAGCAGCTTCCAGGCGTTTTACGAGCAGTACTTC. This rearrangement joins TRBV5-1 to TRBJ2-7; D is ambiguous. The V gene's germline CDR1 is SGHRS and CDR2 YFSETQ. This CDR3 spans 13 amino acids. The V end lost 2 bases, the J end lost 4 bases, and 10 bases lay between the germline ends.

The gene calls are TRBV28 and TRBJ2-2; 7 bases line up with TRBD2. V lost 5 bases and J lost 6; bases outside the gene matches: 12. The CDR3 extends over 16 amino acids. Germline V gene data show CDR1 as MDHEN and CDR2 as SYDVKM. Written as DNA, the CDR3 is TGTGCCAGCAGTCTTAGGCGATCGGGGGGATCCGGGGAGCTGTTTTTT. As protein: CASSLRRSGGSGELFF.

J is TRBJ1-6 and V is TRBV19; possibly TRBD1 for D (6 bases). V lost 4 bases to trimming and J lost 7 bases, with 11 bases between them. The CDR3 is 14 residues long. Germline V gene sequence: CDR1 LNHDA, CDR2 SQIVND (reference sequence). The CDR3 spells CASSNTGLNSPLHF. The CDR3 nucleotides are TGTGCCAGTAGTAATACAGGGTTAAATTCACCCCTCCACTTT.

V gene TRBV18 combines with J gene TRBJ2-5; D is perhaps TRBD1 (6 bases). Germline V lookup: CDR1 KGHSH, CDR2 LQKENI. The CDR3 is made up of 16 amino acids. Trimming took off 0 bases at V and 4 bases at J, with 15 bases between the two ends. Written as DNA, the CDR3 is TGTGCCAGCTCACCACCCAGCAATACAGGGATAGAGACCCAGTACTTC. It yields the protein CASSPPSNTGIETQYF.

This chain links TRBV28 with TRBJ1-1, with 8 bases that match TRBD1. Germline CDR1 MDHEN, CDR2 SYDVKM. V trimming: 2 bases; J trimming: 7 bases; junction bases outside the gene matches: 9. The CDR3 length is 15 residues. The CDR3 here is CASSLIGRTGSEAFF. The CDR3 coding sequence is TGTGCCAGCAGTTTAATAGGGAGGACAGGGAGTGAAGCTTTCTTT.

The table lists this clone with a count of one. This rearrangement joins TRBV28 to TRBJ1-5; TRBD1 aligns across 8 bases. The CDR3 length is 16 residues. Unmatched junction bases numbered 9, after V lost 5 bases and J lost 3 bases. CDR1 is MDHEN, CDR2 SYDVKM, per germline. CDR3 sequence: CASSATTGAYNQPQHF. In DNA, the CDR3 is TGTGCCAGCAGTGCTACGACAGGGGCCTACAATCAGCCCCAGCATTTT.

The V gene is TRBV5-4, the J gene TRBJ1-1, with unresolved D. The V gene lost 2 bases and the J gene lost 4 bases, with 9 bases spanning the gap. This CDR3 is built from 13 residues. CDR1 and CDR2 (germline): SGHNT, YYREEE (reference sequence). The chain's CDR3 is CASSFRLSTEAFF. In nucleotides, the CDR3 is TGTGCCAGCAGCTTCCGGTTGTCCACTGAAGCTTTCTTT.

This chain uses TRBV5-1 with TRBJ1-2; D perhaps matches TRBD1 (5 bases). The germline gives CDR1 SGHRS, CDR2 YFSETQ. V was cut by 0 bases and J by 2 bases, with 11 bases left in between. The CDR3 covers 15 residues. CDR3 region: CASSLGTLENYGYTF. The DNA of the CDR3 is TGCGCCAGCAGCTTGGGGACACTCGAGAACTATGGCTACACCTTC.

V and J are TRBV18 and TRBJ1-2, with a possible D match to TRBD1 (5 bases). The CDR3 length is 15 residues. In germline, CDR1 is KGHSH, CDR2 LQKENI. Trimming removed 3 bases from V and 3 bases from J, with 14 bases in between. In nucleotides, the CDR3 is TGTGCCAGCTCACCTAATATAGACAGCTACTATGGCTACACCTTC. It yields the protein CASSPNIDSYYGYTF. Together with reference TRBV18 and TRBJ1-2, the CDR3 gives the full variable domain: NAGVMQNPRHLVRRRGQEARLRCSPMKGHSHVYWYRQLPEEGLKFMVYLQKENIIDESGMPKERFSAEFPKEGPSILRIQQVVRGDSAAYFCASSPNIDSYYGYTFGSGTRLTVV.

The rearrangement uses TRBV5-1 and TRBJ1-6, with TRBD1 identical over 9 bases. CDR1 is SGHRS, CDR2 YFSETQ, per germline. V was clipped by 0 bases and J by 7 bases; unmatched bases: 5. This CDR3 is 16 amino acids long. The DNA for the CDR3 is TGCGCCAGCAGCTTGGCAGGACAGGGGTTAAATTCACCCCTCCACTTT. Translation: CASSLAGQGLNSPLHF. Drawing the rest from reference TRBV5-1 and TRBJ1-6, the complete variable domain is KAGVTQTPRYLIKTRGQQVTLSCSPISGHRSVSWYQQTPGQGLQFLFEYFSETQRNKGNFPGRFSGRQFSNSRSEMNVSTLELGDSALYLCASSLAGQGLNSPLHFGNGTRLTVT.

The chain has TRBV4-1 and TRBJ1-5; 7 positions match TRBD1. The germline CDR1 and CDR2 sequences are MGHRA and YSYEKL. V gave up 3 bases and J gave up 0 bases; unmatched junction bases: 5. This CDR3 has 16 amino acids. CDR3 in DNA: TGCGCCAGCAGCCACGGGACAGTTAATAGCAATCAGCCCCAGCATTTT. This codes for CASSHGTVNSNQPQHF.

The genes are TRBV6-5 and TRBJ1-1, with TRBD1 matching 8 bases. V dropped 6 bases and J dropped 4; count of bases not matched to a gene: 4. There are 13 residues in the CDR3. In germline, CDR1 is MNHEY, CDR2 SVGAGI. CDR3 loop: CASRTTGGTEAFF. The DNA of the CDR3 is TGTGCCAGCAGAACCACAGGGGGCACTGAAGCTTTCTTT.

The V call is TRBV7-9, the J call TRBJ2-3; 8 bases align to TRBD1. After removal of 5 bases from V and 5 bases from J, the junction contained 9 bases not matched to a gene. This CDR3 is built from 15 residues. Germline CDR1 is SEHNR and CDR2 is FQNEAQ (reference sequence). This CDR3 reads CASSGRTGWGDTQYF. The CDR3 region has the DNA TGTGCCAGCAGCGGCAGGACAGGGTGGGGAGATACGCAGTATTTT.

This chain connects TRBV5-4 to TRBJ2-5; 7 bases are a match to TRBD1. With V trimmed by 5 bases and J by 1 base, 8 bases remained unmatched. This CDR3 is built from 15 residues. In germline, CDR1 is SGHNT, CDR2 YYREEE (reference sequence). Here the CDR3 reads CASRPGQRLQETQYF. The CDR3 coding sequence is TGTGCCAGCAGGCCGGGACAGAGACTCCAAGAGACCCAGTACTTC.